The 3 T cell receptor beta chains presented below share a single source sample, sequenced in a study of blood T cell repertoires in COVID-19. Here immunoSEQ multiplex PCR was the method, and the copy in TCRdb shows in-frame clones only, minus some. The table lists about 280,000 clones, around nine tenths of them singletons. Source material: peripheral blood. These receptors were collected from a woman in her sixties or seventies with COVID-19, enrolled during active disease.

The rearrangement uses TRBV30 and TRBJ1-4; tentatively, D is TRBD1 (5 bases). Trimming cost V 0 bases and J 8 bases, with 19 bases left between them. The CDR3 sequence is 16 residues long. Germline V lookup: CDR1 GTSNPN, CDR2 SVGIG (reference sequence). This chain's CDR3 is CAWSVGRASGWEKLFF. The CDR3, as DNA: TGTGCCTGGAGTGTGGGCAGGGCTTCGGGTTGGGAAAAACTGTTTTTT. Variable domain in full (rest from reference TRBV30 and TRBJ1-4): SQTIHQWPATLVQPVGSPLSLECTVEGTSNPNLYWYRQAAGRGLQLLFYSVGIGQISSEVPQNLSASRPQDRQFILSSKKLLLSDSGFYLCAWSVGRASGWEKLFFGSGTQLSVL.

This clone appeared a single time. The chain joins TRBV7-8 to TRBJ1-1; 12 nucleotides match TRBD1. The CDR3 runs 18 residues. Per the germline V gene, CDR1 is SGHVS and CDR2 is FQNEAQ. The ends lost 0 bases at V and 5 bases at J; junction bases unmatched: 10. CDR3 protein: CASSLARGQGARGTEAFF. CDR3 DNA: TGTGCCAGCAGCTTAGCACGGGGACAGGGGGCGCGGGGGACTGAAGCTTTCTTT.

This sequence joins TRBV30 and TRBJ1-6; maybe TRBD1 (6 bases). V lost 0 bases and J lost 7, with 7 bases in between. The CDR3 contains 13 residues. In germline, CDR1 is GTSNPN, CDR2 SVGIG (reference sequence). For the CDR3, the DNA is TGTGCCTGGAGTGTACAGGGAAATTCACCCCTCCACTTT. It encodes CAWSVQGNSPLHF. The full variable domain, with the rest looked up from reference TRBV30 and TRBJ1-6, is SQTIHQWPATLVQPVGSPLSLECTVEGTSNPNLYWYRQAAGRGLQLLFYSVGIGQISSEVPQNLSASRPQDRQFILSSKKLLLSDSGFYLCAWSVQGNSPLHFGNGTRLTVT.